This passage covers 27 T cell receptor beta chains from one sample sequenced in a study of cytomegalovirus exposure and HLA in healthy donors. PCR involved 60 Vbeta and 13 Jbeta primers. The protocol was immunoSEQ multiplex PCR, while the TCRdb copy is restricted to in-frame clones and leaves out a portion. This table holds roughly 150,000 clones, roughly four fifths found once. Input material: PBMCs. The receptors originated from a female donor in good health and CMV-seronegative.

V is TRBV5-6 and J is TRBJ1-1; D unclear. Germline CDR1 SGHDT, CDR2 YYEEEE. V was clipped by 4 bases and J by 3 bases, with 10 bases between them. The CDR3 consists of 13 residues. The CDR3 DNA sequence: TGTGCCAGCAGCCTTCAGGATGACACTGAAGCTTTCTTT. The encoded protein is CASSLQDDTEAFF.

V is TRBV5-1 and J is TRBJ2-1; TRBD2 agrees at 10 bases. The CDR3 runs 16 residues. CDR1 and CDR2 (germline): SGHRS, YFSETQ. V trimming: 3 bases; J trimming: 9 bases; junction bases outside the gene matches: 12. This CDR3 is CASSSLAGGPSGEQFF. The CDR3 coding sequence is TGCGCCAGCAGCTCCTTAGCGGGAGGTCCCTCGGGTGAGCAGTTCTTC.

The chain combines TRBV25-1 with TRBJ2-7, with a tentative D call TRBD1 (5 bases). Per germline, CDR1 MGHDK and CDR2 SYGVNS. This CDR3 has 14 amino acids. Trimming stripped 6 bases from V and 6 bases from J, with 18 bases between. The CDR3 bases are TGTGCCAGCAGCGACAGTACCCCCAAGGGCGAGCAGTACTTC. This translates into CASSDSTPKGEQYF.

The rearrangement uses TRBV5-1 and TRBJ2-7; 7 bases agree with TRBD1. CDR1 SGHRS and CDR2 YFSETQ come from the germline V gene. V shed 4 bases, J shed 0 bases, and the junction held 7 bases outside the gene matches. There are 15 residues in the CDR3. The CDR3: CASSPGQTSSYEQYF. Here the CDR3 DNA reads TGCGCCAGCAGCCCGGGACAGACCTCCTCCTACGAGCAGTACTTC. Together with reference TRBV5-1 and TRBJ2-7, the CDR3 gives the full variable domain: KAGVTQTPRYLIKTRGQQVTLSCSPISGHRSVSWYQQTPGQGLQFLFEYFSETQRNKGNFPGRFSGRQFSNSRSEMNVSTLELGDSALYLCASSPGQTSSYEQYFGPGTRLTVT.

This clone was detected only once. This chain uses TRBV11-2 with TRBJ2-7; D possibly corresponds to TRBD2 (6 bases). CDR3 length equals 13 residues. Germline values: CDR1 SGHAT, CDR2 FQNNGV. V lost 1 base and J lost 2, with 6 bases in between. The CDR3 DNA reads TGTGCCAGCAGCTTAGGGAGGGCCTACGAGCAGTACTTC. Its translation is CASSLGRAYEQYF.

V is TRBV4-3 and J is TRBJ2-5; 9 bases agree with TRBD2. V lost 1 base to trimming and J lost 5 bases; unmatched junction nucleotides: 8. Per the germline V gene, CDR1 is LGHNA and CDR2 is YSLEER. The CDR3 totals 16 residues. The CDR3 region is CASSQGGSGRFETQYF. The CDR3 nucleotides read TGCGCCAGCAGCCAAGGGGGTAGCGGGAGATTTGAGACCCAGTACTTC.

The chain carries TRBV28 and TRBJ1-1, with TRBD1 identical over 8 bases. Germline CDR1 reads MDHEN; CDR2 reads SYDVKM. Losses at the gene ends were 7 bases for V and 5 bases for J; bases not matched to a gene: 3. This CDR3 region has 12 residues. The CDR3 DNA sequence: TGTGCCAGCAAGACAGGGGAAACTGAAGCTTTCTTT. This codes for CASKTGETEAFF. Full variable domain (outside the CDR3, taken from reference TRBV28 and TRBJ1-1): DVKVTQSSRYLVKRTGEKVFLECVQDMDHENMFWYRQDPGLGLRLIYFSYDVKMKEKGDIPEGYSVSREKKERFSLILESASTNQTSMYLCASKTGETEAFFGQGTRLTVV.

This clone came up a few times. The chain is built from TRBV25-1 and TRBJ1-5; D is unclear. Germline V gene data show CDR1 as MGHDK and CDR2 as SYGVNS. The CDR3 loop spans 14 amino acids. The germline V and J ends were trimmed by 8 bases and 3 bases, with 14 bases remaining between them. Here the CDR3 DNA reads TGTGCCAGCGGTGGCGGAGCGCACAATCAGCCCCAGCATTTT. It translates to CASGGGAHNQPQHF.

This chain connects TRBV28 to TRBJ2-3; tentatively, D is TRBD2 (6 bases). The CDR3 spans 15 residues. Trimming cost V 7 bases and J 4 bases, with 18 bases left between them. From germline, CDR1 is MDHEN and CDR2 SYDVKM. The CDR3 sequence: CASNSGVASPDTQYF. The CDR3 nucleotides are TGTGCCAGCAATTCGGGAGTTGCAAGCCCAGATACGCAGTATTTT.

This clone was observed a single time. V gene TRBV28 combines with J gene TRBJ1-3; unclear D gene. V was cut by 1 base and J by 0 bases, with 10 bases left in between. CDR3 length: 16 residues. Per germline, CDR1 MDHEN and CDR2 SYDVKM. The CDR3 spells CASSLLTMSSGNTIYF. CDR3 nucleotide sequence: TGTGCCAGCAGTTTATTAACTATGAGCTCTGGAAACACCATATATTTT.

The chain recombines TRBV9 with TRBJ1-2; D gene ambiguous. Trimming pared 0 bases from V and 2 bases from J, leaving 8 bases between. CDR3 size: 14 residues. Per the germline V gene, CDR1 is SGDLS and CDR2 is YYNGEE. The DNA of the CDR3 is TGTGCCAGCAGCGTAGCGAACAGCAACTATGGCTACACCTTC. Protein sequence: CASSVANSNYGYTF. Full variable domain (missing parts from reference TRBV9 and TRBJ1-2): DSGVTQTPKHLITATGQRVTLRCSPRSGDLSVYWYQQSLDQGLQFLIQYYNGEERAKGNILERFSAQQFPDLHSELNLSSLELGDSALYFCASSVANSNYGYTFGSGTRLTVV.

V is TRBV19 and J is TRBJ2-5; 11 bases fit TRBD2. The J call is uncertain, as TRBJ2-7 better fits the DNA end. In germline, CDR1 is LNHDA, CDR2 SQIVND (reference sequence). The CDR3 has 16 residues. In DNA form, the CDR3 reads TGTGCCAGTAGTACGCCGGGACTAGCGGAGCTATACGAGCAGTACTTC. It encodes CASSTPGLAELYEQYF.

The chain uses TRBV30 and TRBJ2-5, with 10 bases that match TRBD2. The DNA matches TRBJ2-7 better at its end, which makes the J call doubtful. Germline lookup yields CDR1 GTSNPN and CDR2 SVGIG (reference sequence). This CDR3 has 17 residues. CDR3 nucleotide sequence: TGTGCCTGGAGTAGGTCGCTAGCGGGGGAGGTTACCTACGAGCAGTACTTC. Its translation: CAWSRSLAGEVTYEQYF.

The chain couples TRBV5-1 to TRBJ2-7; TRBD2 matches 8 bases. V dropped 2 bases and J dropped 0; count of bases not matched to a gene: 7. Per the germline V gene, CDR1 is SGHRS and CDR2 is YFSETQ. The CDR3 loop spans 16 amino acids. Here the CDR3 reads CASSFSPSGPSYEQYF. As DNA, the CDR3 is TGCGCCAGCAGCTTCTCCCCTAGCGGGCCCTCCTACGAGCAGTACTTC.

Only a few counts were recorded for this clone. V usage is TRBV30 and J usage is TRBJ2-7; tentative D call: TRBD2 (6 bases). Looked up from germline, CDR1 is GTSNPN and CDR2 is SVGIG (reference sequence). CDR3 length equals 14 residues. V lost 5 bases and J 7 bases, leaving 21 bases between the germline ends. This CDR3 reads CAWSHSGTSREQYF. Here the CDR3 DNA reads TGTGCCTGGTCCCATAGCGGAACCTCTCGGGAGCAGTACTTC.

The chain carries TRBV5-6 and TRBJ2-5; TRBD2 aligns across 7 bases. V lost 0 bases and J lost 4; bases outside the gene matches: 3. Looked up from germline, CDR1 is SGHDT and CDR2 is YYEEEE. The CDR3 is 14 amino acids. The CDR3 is CASSLDWGGETQYF. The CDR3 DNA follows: TGTGCCAGCAGCTTGGATTGGGGGGGAGAGACCCAGTACTTC.

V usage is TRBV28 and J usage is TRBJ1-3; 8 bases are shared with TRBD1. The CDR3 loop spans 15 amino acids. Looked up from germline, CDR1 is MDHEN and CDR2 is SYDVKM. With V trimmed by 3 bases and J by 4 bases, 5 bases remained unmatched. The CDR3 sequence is CASSFTGGQGNTIYF. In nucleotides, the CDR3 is TGTGCCAGCAGTTTCACAGGGGGGCAAGGAAACACCATATATTTT.

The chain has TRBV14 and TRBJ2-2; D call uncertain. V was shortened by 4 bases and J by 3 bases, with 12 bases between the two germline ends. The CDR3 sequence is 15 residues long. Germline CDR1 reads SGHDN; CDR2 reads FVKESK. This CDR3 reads CASSRARSDTGELFF. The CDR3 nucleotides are TGTGCCAGCAGCCGAGCACGAAGCGACACCGGGGAGCTGTTTTTT. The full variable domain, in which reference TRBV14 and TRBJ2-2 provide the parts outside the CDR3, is EAGVTQFPSHSVIEKGQTVTLRCDPISGHDNLYWYRRVMGKEIKFLLHFVKESKQDESGMPNNRFLAERTGGTYSTLKVQPAELEDSGVYFCASSRARSDTGELFFGEGSRLTVL.

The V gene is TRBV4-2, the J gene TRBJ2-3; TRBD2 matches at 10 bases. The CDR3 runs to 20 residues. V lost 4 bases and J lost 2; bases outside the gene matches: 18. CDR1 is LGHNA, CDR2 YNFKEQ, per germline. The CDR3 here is CASSRQEGGGTSGATDTQYF. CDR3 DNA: TGTGCCAGCAGCCGACAAGAAGGGGGGGGAACTAGCGGGGCCACAGATACGCAGTATTTT.

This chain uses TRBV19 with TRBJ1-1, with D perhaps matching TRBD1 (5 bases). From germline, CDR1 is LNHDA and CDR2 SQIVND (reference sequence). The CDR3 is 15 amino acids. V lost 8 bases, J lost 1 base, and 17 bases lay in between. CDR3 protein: CASGGAREANTEAFF. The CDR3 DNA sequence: TGTGCCAGTGGTGGGGCTCGTGAGGCGAACACTGAAGCTTTCTTT.

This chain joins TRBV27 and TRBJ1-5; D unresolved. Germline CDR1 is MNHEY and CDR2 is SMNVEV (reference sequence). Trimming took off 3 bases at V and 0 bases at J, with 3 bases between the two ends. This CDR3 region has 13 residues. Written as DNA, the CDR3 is TGTGCCAGCAGTTTCAATAGCAATCAGCCCCAGCATTTT. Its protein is CASSFNSNQPQHF.

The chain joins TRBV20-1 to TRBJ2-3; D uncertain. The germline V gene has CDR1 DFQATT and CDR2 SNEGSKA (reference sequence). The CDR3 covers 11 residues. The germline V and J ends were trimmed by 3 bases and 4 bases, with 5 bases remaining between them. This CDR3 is CSASPADTQYF. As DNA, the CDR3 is TGCAGTGCTAGTCCCGCAGATACGCAGTATTTT.

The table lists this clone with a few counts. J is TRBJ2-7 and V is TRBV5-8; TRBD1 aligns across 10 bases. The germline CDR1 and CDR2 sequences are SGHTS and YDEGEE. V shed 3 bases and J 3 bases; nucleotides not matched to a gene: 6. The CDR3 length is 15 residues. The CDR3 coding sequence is TGTGCCAGCAGCTCCCGGACAGGGGGGCACTACGAGCAGTACTTC. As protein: CASSSRTGGHYEQYF. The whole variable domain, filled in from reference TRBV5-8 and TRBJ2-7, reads EAGVTQSPTHLIKTRGQQATLRCSPISGHTSVYWYQQALGLGLQFLLWYDEGEERNRGNFPPRFSGRQFPNYSSELNVNALELEDSALYLCASSSRTGGHYEQYFGPGTRLTVT.

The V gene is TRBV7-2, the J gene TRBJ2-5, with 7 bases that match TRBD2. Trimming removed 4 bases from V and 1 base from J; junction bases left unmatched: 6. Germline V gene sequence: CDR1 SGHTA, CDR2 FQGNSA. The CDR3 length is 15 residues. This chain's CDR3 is CASSSWGGSQETQYF. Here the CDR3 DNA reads TGTGCCAGCAGCTCCTGGGGGGGGTCCCAAGAGACCCAGTACTTC.

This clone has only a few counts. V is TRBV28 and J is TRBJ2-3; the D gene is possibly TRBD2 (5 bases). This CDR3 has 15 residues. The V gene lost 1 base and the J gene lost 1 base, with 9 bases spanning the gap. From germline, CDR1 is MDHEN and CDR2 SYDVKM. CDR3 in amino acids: CASSLYEGGTDTQYF. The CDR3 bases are TGTGCCAGCAGTTTATATGAGGGAGGCACAGATACGCAGTATTTT.

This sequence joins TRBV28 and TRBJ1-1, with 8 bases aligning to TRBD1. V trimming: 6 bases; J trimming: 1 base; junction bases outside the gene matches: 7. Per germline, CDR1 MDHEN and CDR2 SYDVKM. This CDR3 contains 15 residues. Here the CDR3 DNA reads TGTGCCAGCAGCCCGAGGACAGGGTCGAACACTGAAGCTTTCTTT. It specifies CASSPRTGSNTEAFF.

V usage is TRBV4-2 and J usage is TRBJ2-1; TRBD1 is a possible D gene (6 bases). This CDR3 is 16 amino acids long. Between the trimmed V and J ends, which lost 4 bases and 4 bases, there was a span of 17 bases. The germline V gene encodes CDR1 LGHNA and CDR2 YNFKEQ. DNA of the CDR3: TGTGCCAGCAGCCGCATAACCGGGACACCATACAATGAGCAGTTCTTC. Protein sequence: CASSRITGTPYNEQFF.